These 9 T cell receptor beta chains share one sample of origin, sequenced in a study of CD8+ T cells in alopecia areata. RNA was isolated and reverse transcribed to cDNA, the sequencing template. TCRdb keeps only in-frame clones here, not all; method: immunoSEQ multiplex PCR. The sample consists of around 190,000 clones, 56% of them appearing once. The sample was CD8+ T cells sorted from blood. The receptors here all came from a human donor in good health.

The chain has TRBV7-9 and TRBJ1-5, with D hard to call. Trimming pared 5 bases from V and 4 bases from J, leaving 12 bases between. This CDR3 is 14 amino acids long. Germline loops: CDR1 SEHNR, CDR2 FQNEAQ (reference sequence). The CDR3 DNA sequence: TGTGCCAGCAGCGCCCCGGGTCTTAATCAGCCCCAGCATTTT. Translating it yields CASSAPGLNQPQHF.

V and J are TRBV7-6 and TRBJ2-1; D is possibly TRBD2 (7 bases). CDR3 length equals 17 residues. Deletions cut 5 bases from V and 0 bases from J, with 17 bases between. Germline values: CDR1 SGHVS, CDR2 FNYEAQ. The CDR3, as DNA: TGTGCCAGCAGCCAGACGGGGGGCGCCAGCTCCTACAATGAGCAGTTCTTC. It translates to CASSQTGGASSYNEQFF. Full variable domain (remainder filled in from reference TRBV7-6 and TRBJ2-1): GAGVSQSPRYKVTKRGQDVALRCDPISGHVSLYWYRQALGQGPEFLTYFNYEAQQDKSGLPNDRFSAERPEGSISTLTIQRTEQRDSAMYRCASSQTGGASSYNEQFFGPGTRLTVL.

The chain joins TRBV25-1 to TRBJ2-3, with 11 bases lining up with TRBD2. V shed 1 base and J 1 base; nucleotides not matched to a gene: 4. The CDR3 has 17 amino acids. Germline values: CDR1 MGHDK, CDR2 SYGVNS. CDR3 sequence (DNA): TGTGCCAGCAGTGAATGGATACTAGCGGGGGGCACAGATACGCAGTATTTT. Its protein is CASSEWILAGGTDTQYF.

The V and J genes are TRBV15 and TRBJ2-3, with 7 bases lining up with TRBD2. This CDR3 is built from 16 residues. Germline CDR1 reads LNHNV; CDR2 reads YYDKDF (reference sequence). Unmatched junction bases numbered 11, after V lost 0 bases and J lost 8 bases. The CDR3 is CATSRDVGGSQGTQYF. The CDR3 bases are TGTGCCACCAGCAGAGATGTGGGAGGGTCCCAAGGTACGCAGTATTTT. Variable domain in full (rest from reference TRBV15 and TRBJ2-3): DAMVIQNPRYQVTQFGKPVTLSCSQTLNHNVMYWYQQKSSQAPKLLFHYYDKDFNNEADTPDNFQSRRPNTSFCFLDIRSPGLGDTAMYLCATSRDVGGSQGTQYFGPGTRLTVL.

The J gene is TRBJ2-1, the V gene TRBV10-3; TRBD2 might be the D (6 bases). Trimming stripped 6 bases from V and 8 bases from J, with 17 bases between. The CDR3 is made up of 14 amino acids. Germline V gives CDR1 ENHRY, CDR2 SYGVKD. CDR3 residues: CAISDPTRNDEQFF. The CDR3 coding sequence is TGTGCCATCAGCGACCCGACTAGGAACGATGAGCAGTTCTTC.

This clone was observed a few times. CDR3: CASSWGGDEQFF. The CDR3 DNA reads TGTGCCAGCAGCTGGGGGGGAGATGAGCAGTTCTTC. The chain is built from TRBV5-4 and TRBJ2-1; 7 bases line up with TRBD2. Germline V CDR1 and CDR2: SGHNT, YYREEE (reference sequence). Germline trimming cut 3 bases from V and 8 bases from J; bases unmatched to any gene: 2. The CDR3 is 12 amino acids.

The V and J genes are TRBV19 and TRBJ2-5, with D possibly matching TRBD2 (6 bases). The V gene's germline CDR1 is LNHDA and CDR2 SQIVND (reference sequence). V lost 5 bases and J lost 2, with 15 bases in between. The CDR3 contains 15 residues. The CDR3 sequence is CASSLLGGEQETQYF. The CDR3, as DNA: TGTGCCAGTAGTCTTCTAGGCGGGGAGCAAGAGACCCAGTACTTC.

The V call is TRBV9, the J call TRBJ1-2; D is perhaps TRBD1 (5 bases). CDR1 SGDLS and CDR2 YYNGEE come from the germline V gene. V shed 4 bases and J shed 3 bases, with 10 bases lying between them. The CDR3 has 13 residues. CDR3 region: CASSPDNYYGYTF. CDR3 nucleotide sequence: TGTGCCAGCAGCCCGGACAATTACTATGGCTACACCTTC. Complete variable domain (other parts from reference TRBV9 and TRBJ1-2): DSGVTQTPKHLITATGQRVTLRCSPRSGDLSVYWYQQSLDQGLQFLIQYYNGEERAKGNILERFSAQQFPDLHSELNLSSLELGDSALYFCASSPDNYYGYTFGSGTRLTVV.

This chain links TRBV5-6 with TRBJ1-1, with TRBD1 identical over 10 bases. The CDR3 covers 14 residues. Germline loops: CDR1 SGHDT, CDR2 YYEEEE. The V segment lost 6 bases and the J segment 6 bases; nucleotides outside the gene matches: 8. The CDR3 protein is CASTGRDRGSEAFF. The CDR3 nucleotides are TGTGCCAGCACGGGACGGGACAGGGGCTCTGAAGCTTTCTTT.